The T cell receptor beta chain under discussion was sequenced for a study of blood T cell repertoires in COVID-19. Here immunoSEQ multiplex PCR was the method, and the copy in TCRdb shows in-frame clones only, minus some. The sample carries 450,000 to 500,000 clones, 87% recorded once. Among Cohort 3 donors, those recovered had two negative PCRs, clearance, or symptom resolution. The sequenced sample consisted of PBMCs or T cells enriched from blood (not recorded which). The sequence was collected from a woman aged 18-29 years who had recovered from COVID-19.

The DNA for the CDR3 is TGCGCCAGCAGCCATGGGTTTTGGTTGGGTTCCAGGAAATTGAACACTGAAGCTTTCTTT. Translation gives CASSHGFWLGSRKLNTEAFF. This chain connects TRBV4-1 to TRBJ1-1, with D unclear. Trimming stripped 3 bases from V and 0 bases from J, with 26 bases between. CDR1 and CDR2 (germline): MGHRA, YSYEKL. The CDR3 runs to 20 residues.